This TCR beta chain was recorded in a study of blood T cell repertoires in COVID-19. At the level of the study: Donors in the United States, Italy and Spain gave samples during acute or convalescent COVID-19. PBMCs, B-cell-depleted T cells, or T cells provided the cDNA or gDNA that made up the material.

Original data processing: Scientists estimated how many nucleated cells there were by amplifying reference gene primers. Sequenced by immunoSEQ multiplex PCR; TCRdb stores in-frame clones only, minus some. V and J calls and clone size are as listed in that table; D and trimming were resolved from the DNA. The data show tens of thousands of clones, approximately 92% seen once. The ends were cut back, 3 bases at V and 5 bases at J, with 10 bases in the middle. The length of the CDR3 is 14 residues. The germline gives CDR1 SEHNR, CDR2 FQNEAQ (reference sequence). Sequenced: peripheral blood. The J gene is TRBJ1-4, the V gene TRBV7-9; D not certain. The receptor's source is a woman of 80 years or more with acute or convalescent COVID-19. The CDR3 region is CASSFRRANEKLFF. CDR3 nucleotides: TGTGCCAGCAGCTTCAGGAGGGCGAATGAAAAACTGTTTTTT.